Listed below are T cell receptor beta chains from one sample, sequenced in a study of early T cells in non-severe SARS-CoV-2 infection. TCRdb fed the 5' RACE reads into MiXCR, producing one record per CDR3 protein. The data show approximately 90,000 distinct CDR3 sequences, 8% to 13% seen once. The specimen comprised whole blood, sampled at baseline. The origin of the receptors is an adult who was a healthcare worker with PCR-confirmed SARS-CoV-2 infection or an uninfected control (not recorded which). The conserved cysteine and the conserved F or W are not part of the CDR3 here. Not every row has a clone size; where given, it reads once, few, many or a size class.

v_call	cdr3_length	j_call	clone_size	cdr3_aa
TRBV29-1	10	TRBJ1-3	few	SVRLGGNTIY
TRBV25-1	12	TRBJ2-5	-	ASSVTGGSETQY
TRBV30	11	TRBJ2-2	-	AWSRAYAGELF
TRBV20-1	11	TRBJ1-2	many	SASASTGYGYT
TRBV18	12	TRBJ2-5	-	ASSPLTGEETQY
TRBV18	15	TRBJ2-6	few	ASSPRQGRSGANVLT
TRBV12-3/TRBV12-4	15	TRBJ2-1	few	ASSLNSGGLSYNEQF
TRBV14	12	TRBJ2-2	-	ASSRQANTGELF
TRBV4-2	15	TRBJ1-4	-	ASSQEGTGEGNEKLF
TRBV6-2/TRBV6-3	16	TRBJ2-3	few	ASKPRPGTGANADTQY
TRBV7-8	11	TRBJ2-7	-	ASSSQGGYEQY
TRBV5-1	14	TRBJ2-1	many	ASSSEGLAANNEQF
TRBV6-2/TRBV6-3	11	TRBJ2-5	few	ASGLAGQETQY
TRBV29-1	13	TRBJ2-3	many	SGATSGGAADTQY
TRBV7-9	12	TRBJ2-3	few	ASSPTSSTDTQY
TRBV4-3	14	TRBJ2-5	few	ASSRYSYTISETQY
TRBV7-8	14	TRBJ1-5	few	ASSSRRDYSNQPQH
TRBV24-1	13	TRBJ1-1	many	ATYIGTGMGTEAF
TRBV7-9	13	TRBJ2-6	few	ASGTGTSGANVLT
TRBV2	12	TRBJ1-5	-	ASRATTGDQPQH
TRBV7-9	12	TRBJ2-7	few	ASSLKARTYEQY
TRBV24-1	14	TRBJ2-3	-	ATSDPGQGGTDTQY
TRBV24-1	14	TRBJ2-3	-	ATSDFALGAGNTQY
TRBV11-2	16	TRBJ1-2	few	ASSLGPRGEEGDYGYT
TRBV7-9	13	TRBJ2-2	few	ASSLPDTLAGELF
TRBV20-1	11	TRBJ2-5	few	SAVVVGQETQY
TRBV7-2	10	TRBJ2-5	many	ASSSQIETQY
TRBV30	13	TRBJ1-5	few	AWSVKAISNQPQH
TRBV29-1	12	TRBJ2-3	-	SVHQGYYADTQY
TRBV4-3	12	TRBJ1-1	few	ASSQDAGGTEAF
TRBV10-3	11	TRBJ2-3	few	AIARENADTQY
TRBV11-2	12	TRBJ2-7	-	ASSPLQGTYEQY
TRBV7-3	13	TRBJ2-3	few	ASSQGNRSTDTQY
TRBV18	14	TRBJ2-1	many	ASSPGESSRHDEQF
TRBV5-1	12	TRBJ2-1	-	ASSLGILVDEQF
TRBV20-1	15	TRBJ2-2	few	SARREGLTAHTGELF
TRBV3-1	15	TRBJ2-1	few	ASSLYRLAGGYNEQF
TRBV19	13	TRBJ1-4	few	ASSRFRDSGEKLF
TRBV6-2/TRBV6-3	14	TRBJ2-7	few	ASSYRGPESPHEQY
TRBV5-6	12	TRBJ2-1	many	ASNSRASYNEQF
TRBV5-1	14	TRBJ2-1	many	ASSLVGTSGPREQF
TRBV5-8	14	TRBJ1-5	few	ASSFLGTGGNQPQH
TRBV7-2	11	TRBJ1-5	few	ASSLGLGKPQH
TRBV7-9	12	TRBJ2-1	many	ASRGVSSYNEQF